Listed below are T cell receptor beta chains from one sample, sequenced in a study of shared clonotypes between healthy human individuals. This table comes from immunoSEQ multiplex PCR, and its TCRdb copy is limited to in-frame clones, with some not included. The data contain roughly 2.4 million clones, approximately 94% of them singletons. The sample comprised naive CD4+ T cells sorted from blood. The receptor set was obtained from a man aged 18 to 29 in good health. CDR3s include the opening cysteine and the closing phenylalanine or tryptophan. Each record gives: CDR3 protein, clone size, V gene, D gene, J gene. A D gene is named only where the DNA matches it firmly. Not all rows give a size; the values are once, few, many and, for expanded clones, a class.

CDR3 protein: CASSPRGQGMNTEAFF
clone size: -
V gene: TRBV7-2
D gene: TRBD1
J gene: TRBJ1-1

CDR3 protein: CASNQPPAGGKNTGELFF
clone size: -
V gene: TRBV28
D gene: TRBD2
J gene: TRBJ2-2

CDR3 protein: CAISESRQAYEQYF
clone size: -
V gene: TRBV10-3
D gene: -
J gene: TRBJ2-7

CDR3 protein: CASSVASSRDIYEQYF
clone size: -
V gene: TRBV9
D gene: -
J gene: TRBJ2-7

CDR3 protein: CASSLEGQASYEQYF
clone size: -
V gene: TRBV5-1
D gene: TRBD1
J gene: TRBJ2-7

CDR3 protein: CASSPQTGGDYGYTF
clone size: -
V gene: TRBV4-1
D gene: TRBD1
J gene: TRBJ1-2

CDR3 protein: CASSEVAGAMGEQYF
clone size: -
V gene: TRBV2
D gene: -
J gene: TRBJ2-7

CDR3 protein: CASSLGGRQVGNTIYF
clone size: -
V gene: TRBV7-8
D gene: -
J gene: TRBJ1-3

CDR3 protein: CAWGGAGGNTIYF
clone size: once
V gene: TRBV30
D gene: -
J gene: TRBJ1-3

CDR3 protein: CASSPTPGQAYEQYF
clone size: -
V gene: TRBV6-1
D gene: TRBD1
J gene: TRBJ2-7

CDR3 protein: CAWSRGLLPPREQYF
clone size: -
V gene: TRBV30
D gene: TRBD1
J gene: TRBJ2-7

CDR3 protein: CASSSQGYRDRYEQYF
clone size: few
V gene: TRBV7-9
D gene: -
J gene: TRBJ2-7

CDR3 protein: CASSKARGPNYGYTF
clone size: -
V gene: TRBV21-1
D gene: -
J gene: TRBJ1-2

CDR3 protein: CASSRDVSYEQYF
clone size: -
V gene: TRBV5-6
D gene: -
J gene: TRBJ2-7

CDR3 protein: CASDSGGTDTQYF
clone size: -
V gene: TRBV5-1
D gene: TRBD2
J gene: TRBJ2-3

CDR3 protein: CATTRDSNSPLHF
clone size: few
V gene: TRBV28
D gene: TRBD1
J gene: TRBJ1-6

CDR3 protein: CASRSGNSYEQYF
clone size: -
V gene: TRBV27
D gene: -
J gene: TRBJ2-7

CDR3 protein: CASSNPGQIAEAFF
clone size: -
V gene: TRBV10-2
D gene: -
J gene: TRBJ1-1

CDR3 protein: CASSEEWGGGAYEQYF
clone size: -
V gene: TRBV2
D gene: -
J gene: TRBJ2-7

CDR3 protein: CASGQGASGANVLTF
clone size: -
V gene: TRBV6-1
D gene: TRBD1
J gene: TRBJ2-6

CDR3 protein: CASSYIGGPREQYF
clone size: -
V gene: TRBV6-5
D gene: -
J gene: TRBJ2-7

CDR3 protein: CASSVTRLATGAEQFF
clone size: -
V gene: TRBV9
D gene: TRBD2
J gene: TRBJ2-1

CDR3 protein: CASSTLWDRGPSNEQFF
clone size: once
V gene: TRBV19
D gene: TRBD1
J gene: TRBJ2-1

CDR3 protein: CASSFDRGEQFF
clone size: -
V gene: TRBV9
D gene: TRBD1
J gene: TRBJ2-1

CDR3 protein: CAISGGGQETQYF
clone size: -
V gene: TRBV10-3
D gene: TRBD2
J gene: TRBJ2-5

CDR3 protein: CASTGLAGRAGELFF
clone size: -
V gene: TRBV6-1
D gene: TRBD2
J gene: TRBJ2-2

CDR3 protein: CASSVKDTQYF
clone size: -
V gene: TRBV9
D gene: -
J gene: TRBJ2-3

CDR3 protein: CASSLRTGGNSPLHF
clone size: -
V gene: TRBV28
D gene: TRBD1
J gene: TRBJ1-6

CDR3 protein: CASSKRQGPPGWPQHF
clone size: -
V gene: TRBV2
D gene: TRBD1
J gene: TRBJ1-5

CDR3 protein: CASSLAGANTGELFF
clone size: -
V gene: TRBV5-1
D gene: -
J gene: TRBJ2-2

CDR3 protein: CASRMGHQNTGELFF
clone size: -
V gene: TRBV6-5
D gene: -
J gene: TRBJ2-2